The TCR beta chain under discussion was sequenced for a study of CD8 T cells in ankylosing spondylitis. Germline-derived CDR1 and CDR2 are SGDLS and YYNGEE. Trimming removed 0 bases from V and 1 base from J, with 9 bases in between. This CDR3 region has 15 residues. In TCRdb, the 5' RACE reads were re-called with MiXCR into one record per CDR3 protein. The sample has some 9,700 distinct CDR3 sequences; 6% are singletons. The chain couples TRBV9 to TRBJ2-3; D is ambiguous. The TCR originated in a female donor with ankylosing spondylitis or in good health (not recorded which). Input material: blood, either unsorted or a sorted T cell fraction (not recorded which). The CDR3 here is CASSVVDLGTDTQYF. CDR3 in DNA: TGTGCCAGCAGCGTAGTAGACCTCGGCACAGATACGCAGTATTTT.